This T cell receptor beta chain came from a study of T cell repertoires in cytomegalovirus infection. Whole-study context: In public TCR beta signatures, there were indications of both CMV infection and matching HLA type.

Findings of the study overall: Based on cumulative public TCR beta family frequency, carriers of CMV plus the relevant HLA were identified. Within the response measured ex vivo, HLA-C-restricted CMV-specific TCR beta clonotypes were dominant.

Turning to this clonotype: Its antigen is unknown.

CDR1 SGHTA and CDR2 FQGNSA come from the germline V gene. This CDR3 comprises 18 residues. V shed 0 bases and J 0 bases; nucleotides not matched to a gene: 2. TCRdb used MiXCR to reprocess the reads, holding one entry per CDR3 protein. Of 150,000 or so distinct CDR3 sequences listed, less than 25% are singletons. This chain uses TRBV7-2 with TRBJ1-6, with 10 bases aligning to TRBD1. The source was CD8+ T cells from cultured PBMCs, collected from culture after CMV antigen stimulation. The source of this sequence is a human donor in good health (CMV status not recorded). Some clones in this sample may be carry-over from other donors' samples. The CDR3 protein is CASSLAGDRGSYNSPLHF. The CDR3 nucleotides read TGTGCCAGCAGCTTAGCAGGGGACAGGGGCTCCTATAATTCACCCCTCCACTTT.